The 26 T cell receptor beta chains below were found in one sample sequenced in a study of beta chain features in type 1 diabetes. Study-level points and caveats: The study found moderately but significantly shorter TCRB CDR3s in all four CD4+ subsets of Type 1 diabetes patients.

Their recognized antigens are unknown. Expressed TCRB transcripts were sequenced after all isolated RNA was converted to cDNA. TCRdb's copy holds only in-frame clones and misses some; the assay was immunoSEQ multiplex PCR. Among 40,000 to 50,000 clones, over 50% were seen once, and the ten largest hold around 1.8%. Sequences were obtained from Tregs from blood. The receptors were gathered from a young man with type 1 diabetes. Some clones in this sample may be carry-over from other donors' samples.

This clone was counted between two and nine times. The chain has TRBV10-3 and TRBJ1-6, with 7 bases identical to TRBD1. The CDR3 loop spans 14 amino acids. Germline loops: CDR1 ENHRY, CDR2 SYGVKD. The ends lost 4 bases at V and 7 bases at J; junction bases unmatched: 4. The CDR3 protein is CAISAPGQNSPLHF. The CDR3 region has the DNA TGTGCCATCAGTGCTCCGGGACAGAATTCACCCCTCCACTTT.

The sample holds a few counts of this clone. The rearrangement joins TRBV7-8 to TRBJ2-7; 8 positions agree with TRBD2. After removal of 5 bases from V and 0 bases from J, the junction contained 6 bases not matched to a gene. CDR3 length: 15 residues. Germline V gene lookup returns CDR1 SGHVS and CDR2 FQNEAQ. The CDR3 loop is CASSPRGGSSYEQYF. CDR3 nucleotides: TGTGCCAGCAGCCCCCGGGGGGGTAGCTCCTACGAGCAGTACTTC.

The V and J genes are TRBV7-3 and TRBJ2-3; maybe TRBD2 (7 bases). This CDR3 spans 15 amino acids. Germline V lookup: CDR1 SGHTA, CDR2 FQGTGA. V lost 3 bases and J lost 4, with 14 bases in between. The DNA for the CDR3 is TGTGCCAGCAGCTTTACGGGGGGCCAATCAGATACGCAGTATTTT. Its translation: CASSFTGGQSDTQYF.

This sequence joins TRBV5-8 and TRBJ2-2; 7 nucleotides match TRBD2. After removal of 7 bases from V and 5 bases from J, the junction contained 8 bases not matched to a gene. Germline CDR1 is SGHTS and CDR2 is YDEGEE. The CDR3 loop spans 14 amino acids. The CDR3 DNA reads as TGTGCCAGCGTAAAGCGGGGCACGACCGGGGAGCTGTTTTTT. Protein product: CASVKRGTTGELFF.

This sequence joins TRBV4-1 and TRBJ1-2, with D perhaps matching TRBD1 (5 bases). Germline V gene data show CDR1 as MGHRA and CDR2 as YSYEKL. Trimming took 3 bases from V and 4 from J, leaving 15 bases between them. The CDR3 is 15 amino acids. The CDR3, as DNA: TGCGCCAGCAGCCATCCAGGGCAGGGCTTCTATGGCTACACCTTC. Translation: CASSHPGQGFYGYTF.

There are a few counts of this clone. The J gene is TRBJ2-7, the V gene TRBV7-9; the D gene is possibly TRBD1 (6 bases). CDR3 size: 14 residues. Trimming removed 0 bases at V and 7 bases at J, with 13 bases between. Germline CDR1 and CDR2: SEHNR and FQNEAQ (reference sequence). CDR3 loop: CASSLAGAAGEQYF. In DNA form, the CDR3 reads TGTGCCAGCAGCTTAGCGGGGGCGGCAGGTGAGCAGTACTTC.

The chain recombines TRBV18 with TRBJ1-1; D may be TRBD1 (6 bases). Trimming took 3 bases from V and 3 from J, leaving 14 bases between them. This CDR3 region has 15 residues. CDR1 KGHSH and CDR2 LQKENI come from the germline V gene. CDR3 bases: TGTGCCAGCTCACCCTCACAGGGAGGGGACACTGAAGCTTTCTTT. Translated: CASSPSQGGDTEAFF.

The rearrangement links TRBV7-3 to TRBJ2-3; the match to TRBD2 covers 11 bases. The V segment lost 3 bases and the J segment 4 bases; nucleotides outside the gene matches: 3. Germline V gene data show CDR1 as SGHTA and CDR2 as FQGTGA. This CDR3 comprises 15 residues. In DNA, the CDR3 is TGTGCCAGCAGCTTGGGTAGCGGGGGGGCAGATACGCAGTATTTT. As protein: CASSLGSGGADTQYF. The full variable domain, in which reference TRBV7-3 and TRBJ2-3 provide the parts outside the CDR3, is GAGVSQTPSNKVTEKGKYVELRCDPISGHTALYWYRQSLGQGPEFLIYFQGTGAADDSGLPNDRFFAVRPEGSVSTLKIQRTERGDSAVYLCASSLGSGGADTQYFGPGTRLTVL.

As regards this clone: Other DNA sequences in the sample encode the same CDR3. As DNA, the CDR3 is TGTGCCAGCAGTGCAGGGGGCTCCTACAATGAGCAGTTCTTC. Translating it yields CASSAGGSYNEQFF. The V and J genes are TRBV2 and TRBJ2-1; 7 positions match TRBD1. This CDR3 is built from 14 residues. The ends lost 4 bases at V and 0 bases at J; junction bases unmatched: 0. Germline CDR1 SNHLY, CDR2 FYNNEI.

This clone has only a few counts. This chain uses TRBV18 with TRBJ1-6; D is undetermined. V was shortened by 4 bases and J by 0 bases, with 7 bases between the two germline ends. There are 15 residues in the CDR3. The germline gives CDR1 KGHSH, CDR2 LQKENI. The CDR3 protein is CASSRESSYNSPLHF. DNA for the CDR3: TGTGCCAGCTCACGTGAGAGCTCCTATAATTCACCCCTCCACTTT.

The chain couples TRBV7-9 to TRBJ2-1; TRBD2 matches 13 bases. CDR1 and CDR2 (germline): SEHNR, FQNEAQ (reference sequence). J gave up 7 bases and V 6 bases, and 6 bases lay outside the gene matches. This CDR3 has 15 amino acids. CDR3 loop: CASSSGTSGENEQFF. In DNA, the CDR3 is TGTGCCAGCAGTTCCGGGACTAGCGGGGAGAATGAGCAGTTCTTC. Based on the CDR3 plus reference TRBV7-9 and TRBJ2-1, the full variable domain is DTGVSQNPRHKITKRGQNVTFRCDPISEHNRLYWYRQTLGQGPEFLTYFQNEAQLEKSRLLSDRFSAERPKGSFSTLEIQRTEQGDSAMYLCASSSGTSGENEQFFGPGTRLTVL.

The chain has TRBV7-9 and TRBJ2-3; possibly TRBD2 for D (6 bases). Trimming took off 1 base at V and 0 bases at J, with 11 bases between the two ends. CDR1 and CDR2 from the germline V gene are SEHNR and FQNEAQ (reference sequence). This CDR3 contains 16 residues. The CDR3 protein is CASSLGQRASTDTQYF. In nucleotides, the CDR3 is TGTGCCAGCAGCTTAGGCCAGCGGGCGAGCACAGATACGCAGTATTTT.

The gene calls are TRBV27 and TRBJ1-5; D remains ambiguous. The germline V gene encodes CDR1 MNHEY and CDR2 SMNVEV (reference sequence). The V and J ends lost 8 bases and 6 bases respectively, with 11 bases between them. There are 12 residues in the CDR3. The CDR3 sequence is CASALLGQPQHF. The CDR3 region has the DNA TGTGCCAGCGCTCTTCTCGGTCAGCCCCAGCATTTT.

The chain couples TRBV28 to TRBJ1-6; maybe TRBD1 (6 bases). In germline, CDR1 is MDHEN, CDR2 SYDVKM. The CDR3 consists of 14 residues. Deletions cut 7 bases from V and 10 bases from J, with 17 bases between. CDR3 DNA sequence: TGTGCCAGCACAGAAATGCAGGGGCAATCACCCCTCCACTTT. Translation gives CASTEMQGQSPLHF.

The V call is TRBV28, the J call TRBJ1-2; TRBD1 matches 7 bases. V lost 8 bases, J lost 7 bases, and 13 bases stayed unmatched. Germline values: CDR1 MDHEN, CDR2 SYDVKM. There are 14 residues in the CDR3. Here the CDR3 reads CASQNPEGAGGYTF. For the CDR3, the DNA is TGTGCCAGCCAAAACCCAGAGGGGGCGGGTGGCTACACCTTC.

Only one count was recorded for this clone. V is TRBV27 and J is TRBJ1-5; 9 bases map to TRBD1. Germline lookup yields CDR1 MNHEY and CDR2 SMNVEV (reference sequence). This CDR3 contains 14 residues. The junction had 3 bases not matched to a gene; V was cut back by 5 bases and J by 4 bases. For the CDR3, the DNA is TGTGCCAGCAGTCCCGGGACAGGGAATCAGCCCCAGCATTTT. This codes for CASSPGTGNQPQHF.

This clone was seen a single time. V gene TRBV28 combines with J gene TRBJ2-1; no clear D. Germline CDR1 reads MDHEN; CDR2 reads SYDVKM. V was clipped by 2 bases and J by 9 bases, with 11 bases between them. The CDR3 runs to 13 residues. This CDR3 is CASSLSRSGEQFF. The DNA of the CDR3 is TGTGCCAGCAGTTTAAGTCGGTCGGGTGAGCAGTTCTTC. The full variable domain, rest sourced from reference TRBV28 and TRBJ2-1, is DVKVTQSSRYLVKRTGEKVFLECVQDMDHENMFWYRQDPGLGLRLIYFSYDVKMKEKGDIPEGYSVSREKKERFSLILESASTNQTSMYLCASSLSRSGEQFFGPGTRLTVL.

This chain connects TRBV5-6 to TRBJ2-6, with D unresolved. The V gene lost 4 bases and the J gene lost 0 bases, with 11 bases spanning the gap. Germline V gene lookup returns CDR1 SGHDT and CDR2 YYEEEE. This CDR3 has 16 amino acids. The CDR3 spells CASSPFLSSGANVLTF. The DNA for the CDR3 is TGTGCCAGCAGCCCTTTTTTGAGCTCTGGGGCCAACGTCCTGACTTTC. The complete variable domain, with remaining parts taken from reference TRBV5-6 and TRBJ2-6, reads DAGVTQSPTHLIKTRGQQVTLRCSPKSGHDTVSWYQQALGQGPQFIFQYYEEEERQRGNFPDRFSGHQFPNYSSELNVNALLLGDSALYLCASSPFLSSGANVLTFGAGSRLTVL.

This chain uses TRBV18 with TRBJ2-2, with a weak D call TRBD2 (5 bases). Germline V gene lookup returns CDR1 KGHSH and CDR2 LQKENI. This CDR3 region has 14 residues. V was trimmed by 2 bases and J by 4 bases, leaving 8 bases between them. CDR3 coding DNA: TGTGCCAGCTCACCAAGGACTGCCACCGGGGAGCTGTTTTTT. As protein: CASSPRTATGELFF.

The chain employs TRBV4-3 and TRBJ2-1; TRBD1 matches at 7 bases. CDR1 and CDR2 (germline): LGHNA, YSLEER. Losses at the gene ends were 4 bases for V and 9 bases for J; bases not matched to a gene: 9. The CDR3 is made up of 14 amino acids. The CDR3 DNA follows: TGCGCCAGCAGCCTTGAACAGGGGTGGGGTGAGCAGTTCTTC. Translating gives CASSLEQGWGEQFF.

This clone was detected only once. The chain couples TRBV14 to TRBJ2-7; 7 bases map to TRBD2. Germline V gene lookup returns CDR1 SGHDN and CDR2 FVKESK. The CDR3 runs 15 residues. V dropped 4 bases and J dropped 6; count of bases not matched to a gene: 12. The CDR3 loop reads CASSPLGGSLREQYF. In DNA form, the CDR3 reads TGTGCCAGCAGCCCGTTAGGCGGGAGCTTACGCGAGCAGTACTTC. The full variable domain, completed using reference TRBV14 and TRBJ2-7, is EAGVTQFPSHSVIEKGQTVTLRCDPISGHDNLYWYRRVMGKEIKFLLHFVKESKQDESGMPNNRFLAERTGGTYSTLKVQPAELEDSGVYFCASSPLGGSLREQYFGPGTRLTVT.

The rearrangement links TRBV7-3 to TRBJ1-2, with D possibly matching TRBD1 (5 bases). The CDR3 length is 15 residues. Trimming removed 3 bases from V and 0 bases from J, with 11 bases in between. CDR1 and CDR2 (germline): SGHTA, FQGTGA. Here the CDR3 reads CASSLGPGANYGYTF. CDR3 DNA sequence: TGTGCCAGCAGCTTGGGACCGGGGGCTAACTATGGCTACACCTTC.

The chain recombines TRBV7-2 with TRBJ1-6; 8 bases match TRBD1. V shed 3 bases, J shed 8 bases, and the junction held 12 bases outside the gene matches. Germline V CDR1 and CDR2: SGHTA, FQGNSA. This CDR3 contains 17 residues. CDR3 amino acids: CASSFSPIGTGHSPLHF. In nucleotides, the CDR3 is TGTGCCAGCAGCTTCAGTCCGATTGGGACAGGTCATTCACCCCTCCACTTT.

V and J are TRBV29-1 and TRBJ2-1; no reliable D call. The CDR3 is 11 amino acids. Trimming pared 7 bases from V and 6 bases from J, leaving 10 bases between. Germline values: CDR1 SQVTM, CDR2 ANQGSEA. CDR3 sequence (DNA): TGCAGCGGGGCTGTCCCCAATGAGCAGTTCTTC. This sequence encodes CSGAVPNEQFF.

The chain is built from TRBV5-4 and TRBJ2-5, with TRBD2 identical over 8 bases. The germline gives CDR1 SGHNT, CDR2 YYREEE (reference sequence). J was trimmed by 7 bases and V by 1 base; bases with no gene match: 3. The length of the CDR3 is 13 residues. Here the CDR3 reads CASSLILAGTQYF. As DNA, the CDR3 is TGTGCCAGCAGCTTGATCCTAGCGGGGACCCAGTACTTC.

This clone has just a few counts. The rearrangement uses TRBV2 and TRBJ1-1; no firm D call. Trimming removed 4 bases from V and 7 bases from J, with 10 bases in between. CDR1 is SNHLY and CDR2 is FYNNEI in the germline V gene. The CDR3 spans 12 residues. The CDR3 DNA sequence: TGTGCCAGCAGTGCCTCCGCGAATGAAGCTTTCTTT. Its translation is CASSASANEAFF.